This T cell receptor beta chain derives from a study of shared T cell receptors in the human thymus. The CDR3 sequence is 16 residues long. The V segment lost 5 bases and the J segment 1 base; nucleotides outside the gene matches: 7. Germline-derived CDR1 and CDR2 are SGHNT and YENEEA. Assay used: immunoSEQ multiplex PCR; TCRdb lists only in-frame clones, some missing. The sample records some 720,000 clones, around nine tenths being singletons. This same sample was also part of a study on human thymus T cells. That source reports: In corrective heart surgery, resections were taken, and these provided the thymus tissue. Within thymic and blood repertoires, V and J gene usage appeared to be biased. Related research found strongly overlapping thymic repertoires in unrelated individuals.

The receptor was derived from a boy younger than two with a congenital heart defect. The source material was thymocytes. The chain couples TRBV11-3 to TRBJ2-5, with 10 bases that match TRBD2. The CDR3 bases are TGTGCCAGCAGCGCGCGGACTAGCGGAGGCCAAGAGACCCAGTACTTC. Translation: CASSARTSGGQETQYF. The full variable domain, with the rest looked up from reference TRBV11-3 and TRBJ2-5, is EAGVVQSPRYKIIEKKQPVAFWCNPISGHNTLYWYLQNLGQGPELLIRYENEEAVDDSQLPKDRFSAERLKGVDSTLKIQPAELGDSAVYLCASSARTSGGQETQYFGPGTRLLVL.